The 29 T cell receptor beta chains below come from one sample, sequenced in a study of metastatic and nonmetastatic thyroid tumors. TCRdb re-called the PCR reads via MiXCR. The sample lists about 30,000 clones, 20% to 25% occurring once. Each patient went into thyroid surgery without having received any treatment. Material for sequencing was blood. All receptors come from a female donor with papillary thyroid cancer or a benign thyroid nodule (not recorded which). Some clones in this sample may be carry-over from other donors' samples.

The genes are TRBV4-3 and TRBJ2-7; 7 positions agree with TRBD1. There are 13 residues in the CDR3. Per the germline V gene, CDR1 is LGHNA and CDR2 is YSLEER. With 4 bases clipped from V and 5 bases from J, the junction kept 5 bases outside the gene matches. In DNA form, the CDR3 reads TGCGCCAGCAGCCCTGAGGGGGCGGACGAGCAGTACTTC. Translating gives CASSPEGADEQYF.

This clone appeared many times. Different DNA sequences within this sample yield the same CDR3. The chain has TRBV29-1 and TRBJ2-2; D call uncertain. Looked up from germline, CDR1 is SQVTM and CDR2 is ANQGSEA. The CDR3 sequence is 13 residues long. The CDR3 DNA is TGCAGTGCTAAGACATCGAACACCGGGGAGCTGTTTTTT. Protein: CSAKTSNTGELFF.

Comment on this clone: Without the conserved terminal phenylalanine or tryptophan, this CDR3 likely stems from a read error. The chain links TRBV20-1 to TRBJ2-1; no clear D gene. V lost 1 base to trimming and J lost 10 bases, with 8 bases between them. Germline lookup yields CDR1 DFQATT and CDR2 SNEGSKA (reference sequence). CDR3 length equals 11 residues. The CDR3 region has the DNA TGCAGTGCTAGAGGGCCGCTAGAGCAGTTCCCC. It encodes CSARGPLEQFP.

This clone was picked up one time. V and J are TRBV4-1 and TRBJ1-6; no clear D gene. Trimming removed 1 base at V and 8 bases at J, with 9 bases between. From germline, CDR1 is MGHRA and CDR2 YSYEKL. CDR3 length: 14 residues. The CDR3 coding sequence is TGCGCCAGCAGCCAAGTAGTTGCATATTCACCCCTCCACTTT. Residues: CASSQVVAYSPLHF.

This clone was found many times. Different DNA sequences within this sample yield the same CDR3. The chain's CDR3 is CASTKGEPGNTIYF. The DNA of the CDR3 is TGCGCCAGCACCAAGGGGGAGCCTGGAAACACCATATATTTT. The chain combines TRBV4-1 with TRBJ1-3, with D perhaps matching TRBD1 (6 bases). The CDR3 sequence is 14 residues long. V lost 7 bases to trimming and J lost 2 bases, with 12 bases between them. Germline CDR1 is MGHRA and CDR2 is YSYEKL.

This clone was seen repeatedly, ten times or more. The chain has TRBV20-1 and TRBJ2-3, with TRBD2 matching 7 bases. The CDR3 extends over 15 amino acids. In germline, CDR1 is DFQATT, CDR2 SNEGSKA (reference sequence). Germline trimming cut 6 bases from V and 9 bases from J; bases unmatched to any gene: 18. Here the CDR3 reads CSALPGLPSLGTQYF. DNA for the CDR3: TGCAGTGCGCTACCGGGACTACCTTCATTAGGGACGCAGTATTTT.

This clone has at least ten counts. J is TRBJ1-1 and V is TRBV14, with TRBD1 identical over 11 bases. V was clipped by 0 bases and J by 3 bases; unmatched bases: 6. CDR1 is SGHDN, CDR2 FVKESK, per germline. The CDR3 has 17 residues. CDR3 DNA: TGTGCCAGCAGCCAAGATTTGGGGACAGGGGGGGACACTGAAGCTTTCTTT. It specifies CASSQDLGTGGDTEAFF.

The sample holds many counts of this clone. J is TRBJ2-3 and V is TRBV27; TRBD2 agrees at 7 bases. The CDR3 is 17 residues long. V lost 0 bases, J lost 0 bases, and 6 bases stayed unmatched. Per the germline V gene, CDR1 is MNHEY and CDR2 is SMNVEV (reference sequence). CDR3 coding DNA: TGTGCCAGCAGTTTATCCCTTTCTAGCGGTAGCACAGATACGCAGTATTTT. It encodes CASSLSLSSGSTDTQYF.

The chain uses TRBV4-1 and TRBJ1-5; D is uncertain. The CDR3 runs 12 residues. The V and J ends lost 3 bases and 9 bases respectively, with 9 bases between them. CDR1 and CDR2 from the germline V gene are MGHRA and YSYEKL. The CDR3 region has the DNA TGCGCCAGCAGCCACCCCGAGGGGCCCCAGCATTTT. This codes for CASSHPEGPQHF.

The rearrangement uses TRBV7-9 and TRBJ2-1; D is undetermined. Germline V CDR1 and CDR2: SEHNR, FQNEAQ (reference sequence). The V end was cut by 0 bases, the J end by 5 bases, with 8 bases between. The CDR3 runs to 14 residues. DNA for the CDR3: TGTGCCAGCAGCTTAGCCACGCAGAACAATGAGCAGTTCTTC. The encoded protein is CASSLATQNNEQFF.

Ten or more counts support this clone. A read error may be the cause here, since a much bigger clone is one base away. The chain uses TRBV4-1 and TRBJ1-3; 12 bases align to TRBD1. Germline V CDR1 and CDR2: MGHRA, YSYEKL. The CDR3 consists of 16 residues. V shed 4 bases and J 7 bases; nucleotides not matched to a gene: 8. CDR3 protein: CASSRPGTGGVNTIYF. CDR3 DNA sequence: TGCGCCAGCAGCCGCCCCGGGACAGGGGGCGTGAACACCATATATTTT.

This clone appeared many times. The rearrangement links TRBV4-3 to TRBJ2-7; D perhaps matches TRBD2 (5 bases). Per the germline V gene, CDR1 is LGHNA and CDR2 is YSLEER. The CDR3 runs to 14 residues. With 2 bases removed from V and 4 bases from J, the gap between germline ends came to 12 bases. CDR3 loop: CASSQRTGKYEQYF. DNA of the CDR3: TGCGCCAGCAGCCAACGCACGGGAAAGTACGAGCAGTACTTC.

This clone showed up many times. J is TRBJ2-3 and V is TRBV19; D not resolved. The CDR3 covers 13 residues. The germline V gene has CDR1 LNHDA and CDR2 SQIVND (reference sequence). V dropped 6 bases and J dropped 7 bases, with 14 bases sitting between them. CDR3 loop: CASRTLVANTQYF. The CDR3 nucleotides read TGTGCCAGTAGAACACTGGTGGCAAATACGCAGTATTTT. Using reference TRBV19 and TRBJ2-3 for the parts outside the CDR3, the full variable domain is DGGITQSPKYLFRKEGQNVTLSCEQNLNHDAMYWYRQDPGQGLRLIYYSQIVNDFQKGDIAEGYSVSREKKESFPLTVTSAQKNPTAFYLCASRTLVANTQYFGPGTRLTVL.

This clone was counted at least ten times. This chain links TRBV7-6 with TRBJ2-2; unclear D gene. V shed 0 bases and J shed 6 bases, with 2 bases lying between them. The CDR3 consists of 12 residues. From germline, CDR1 is SGHVS and CDR2 FNYEAQ. This chain's CDR3 is CASSLAAGELFF. CDR3 nucleotides: TGTGCCAGCAGCTTAGCGGCCGGGGAGCTGTTTTTT.

CDR3 residues: CASSQSGQGSQPQHF. CDR3 bases: TGTGCCAGCAGCCAATCAGGGCAGGGGAGTCAGCCCCAGCATTTT. The rearrangement joins TRBV3-1 to TRBJ1-5; a possible D gene is TRBD1 (6 bases). V was shortened by 2 bases and J by 6 bases, with 14 bases between the two germline ends. Germline V gene data show CDR1 as LGHDT and CDR2 as YNNKEL (reference sequence). The CDR3 covers 15 residues.

This clone has ten or more counts. The chain has TRBV11-2 and TRBJ2-5; D may be TRBD1 (6 bases). There are 12 residues in the CDR3. V gave up 4 bases and J gave up 3 bases, with 6 bases separating them. Germline CDR1 is SGHAT and CDR2 is FQNNGV. The CDR3 sequence: CASSWTEETQYF. Written as DNA, the CDR3 is TGTGCCAGCAGCTGGACAGAAGAGACCCAGTACTTC.

This clone was counted many times. The chain recombines TRBV5-1 with TRBJ2-6; D is perhaps TRBD1 (6 bases). V was trimmed by 4 bases and J by 0 bases, leaving 8 bases between them. Looked up from germline, CDR1 is SGHRS and CDR2 is YFSETQ. The CDR3 totals 15 residues. Here the CDR3 reads CASSEGHSGANVLTF. The CDR3 bases are TGCGCCAGCAGCGAGGGACACTCTGGGGCCAACGTCCTGACTTTC.

There are many counts of this clone. J is TRBJ2-1 and V is TRBV20-1; D gene uncertain. This CDR3 contains 15 residues. V was trimmed by 3 bases and J by 7 bases, leaving 19 bases between them. The V gene's germline CDR1 is DFQATT and CDR2 SNEGSKA (reference sequence). CDR3 coding DNA: TGCAGTGCTAGTCCCCCCCTCGGTAGGCGAAATGAGCAGTTCTTC. Amino acid sequence: CSASPPLGRRNEQFF.

In this sample, this clone is medium-sized (0.01 to 0.1%). The V and J genes are TRBV28 and TRBJ1-1; the D gene is possibly TRBD1 (6 bases). The CDR3 consists of 17 residues. The germline gives CDR1 MDHEN, CDR2 SYDVKM. Trimming cost V 2 bases and J 1 base, with 17 bases left between them. The CDR3 nucleotides read TGTGCCAGCAGTTTAAGGGGGGAGGGGGGACGGAACACTGAAGCTTTCTTT. It yields the protein CASSLRGEGGRNTEAFF.

There are many counts of this clone. The gene calls are TRBV9 and TRBJ2-1, with D perhaps being TRBD1 or TRBD2 (5 bases each). CDR1 and CDR2 from the germline V gene are SGDLS and YYNGEE. Trimming took off 4 bases at V and 9 bases at J, with 20 bases between the two ends. The CDR3 has 15 residues. CDR3 DNA: TGTGCCAGCAGCAATACCGGGACCCCATACGGTGAGCAGTTCTTC. Encoded protein: CASSNTGTPYGEQFF.

The table lists this clone with many counts. The V call is TRBV28, the J call TRBJ1-1, with D hard to call. The V end lost 7 bases, the J end lost 6 bases, and 18 bases lay between the germline ends. The germline V gene encodes CDR1 MDHEN and CDR2 SYDVKM. CDR3 length: 14 residues. The CDR3 DNA sequence: TGTGCCAGCACCCCAAGGCAGACACGTTCTGAAGCTTTCTTT. It translates to CASTPRQTRSEAFF.

V and J are TRBV5-1 and TRBJ2-6; 7 positions match TRBD1. The germline CDR1 and CDR2 sequences are SGHRS and YFSETQ. This CDR3 is 18 amino acids long. With 2 bases clipped from V and 0 bases from J, the junction kept 8 bases outside the gene matches. CDR3 sequence: CASSFFGQDNSGANVLTF. CDR3 in DNA: TGCGCCAGCAGCTTCTTCGGACAGGATAACTCTGGGGCCAACGTCCTGACTTTC. Full variable domain (remainder filled in from reference TRBV5-1 and TRBJ2-6): KAGVTQTPRYLIKTRGQQVTLSCSPISGHRSVSWYQQTPGQGLQFLFEYFSETQRNKGNFPGRFSGRQFSNSRSEMNVSTLELGDSALYLCASSFFGQDNSGANVLTFGAGSRLTVL.

In its sample, this clone was seen many times. The gene calls are TRBV6-5 and TRBJ2-2; 8 bases map to TRBD2. Germline V gene data show CDR1 as MNHEY and CDR2 as SVGAGI. V shed 1 base and J 2 bases; nucleotides not matched to a gene: 6. The CDR3 sequence is 17 residues long. CDR3 sequence (DNA): TGTGCCAGCAGTTACTTCACTAGCGGAGCCAACACCGGGGAGCTGTTTTTT. Translating gives CASSYFTSGANTGELFF.

This clone was observed at least ten times. The chain combines TRBV4-2 with TRBJ2-1, with 7 bases lining up with TRBD2. From germline, CDR1 is LGHNA and CDR2 YNFKEQ. Trimming cost V 4 bases and J 5 bases; bases outside gene matches: 11. CDR3 length: 16 residues. This CDR3 reads CASSPAFGEGNNEQFF. CDR3 sequence (DNA): TGTGCCAGCAGCCCGGCTTTTGGGGAGGGTAACAATGAGCAGTTCTTC.

This chain joins TRBV2 and TRBJ1-1, with a tentative D call TRBD1 (5 bases). The CDR3 sequence is 14 residues long. Germline V gene lookup returns CDR1 SNHLY and CDR2 FYNNEI. The V end lost 6 bases, the J end lost 0 bases, and 11 bases lay between the germline ends. The CDR3 here is CASSLRGLNTEAFF. CDR3 in DNA: TGTGCCAGCAGCTTGCGGGGACTGAACACTGAAGCTTTCTTT.

This clone was recorded many times. The chain links TRBV18 to TRBJ1-2; a weak D match, TRBD1 (6 bases). V was cut by 6 bases and J by 4 bases, with 21 bases left in between. CDR1 is KGHSH, CDR2 LQKENI, per germline. The CDR3 is 16 amino acids. The CDR3 here is CASSFEGGPSSYGYTF. DNA for the CDR3: TGTGCCAGCTCCTTCGAAGGGGGGCCTTCTAGCTATGGCTACACCTTC.

This clone was seen at least ten times. Different DNA sequences within this sample yield the same CDR3. The rearrangement uses TRBV7-2 and TRBJ1-5, with D unclear. Germline values: CDR1 SGHTA, CDR2 FQGNSA. The CDR3 consists of 15 residues. With 4 bases removed from V and 0 bases from J, the gap between germline ends came to 10 bases. CDR3 loop: CASSSHINSNQPQHF. CDR3 nucleotides: TGTGCCAGCAGCTCCCACATAAATAGCAATCAGCCCCAGCATTTT. Together with reference TRBV7-2 and TRBJ1-5, the CDR3 gives the full variable domain: GAGVSQSPSNKVTEKGKDVELRCDPISGHTALYWYRQSLGQGLEFLIYFQGNSAPDKSGLPSDRFSAERTGGSVSTLTIQRTQQEDSAVYLCASSSHINSNQPQHFGDGTRLSIL.

V and J are TRBV11-2 and TRBJ2-1; possibly TRBD1 for D (6 bases). V was shortened by 3 bases and J by 1 base, with 19 bases between the two germline ends. In germline, CDR1 is SGHAT, CDR2 FQNNGV. The CDR3 extends over 18 amino acids. Here the CDR3 reads CASSFDGQGRRSYNEQFF. CDR3 DNA: TGTGCCAGCAGCTTTGATGGGCAGGGGCGTAGGTCCTACAATGAGCAGTTCTTC.

The table lists this clone with many counts. The chain links TRBV12-3 or TRBV12-4 to TRBJ2-3; D is perhaps TRBD1 (6 bases). CDR3 length: 14 residues. Trimming shortened V by 9 bases and J by 3 bases, and 16 bases separated the two germline ends. As DNA, the CDR3 is TGTGCCAGTACAGGGAGCGTTGGAACAGATACGCAGTATTTT. Its protein is CASTGSVGTDTQYF.